This T cell receptor (beta chain) was identified in a study of shared clonotypes between healthy human individuals. Per germline, CDR1 SGHNT and CDR2 YYREEE (reference sequence). The CDR3 is made up of 14 amino acids. Trimming removed 3 bases from V and 2 bases from J; junction bases left unmatched: 4. Naive CD45RA+ and memory CD45RA-negative subsets were split from CD4+ cells. Generated by immunoSEQ multiplex PCR, the TCRdb table keeps only in-frame clones and is missing some. The table lists roughly 1,100,000 clones, 60% to 80% of them singletons. The TCR comes from a man aged 18-30 years in good health. Sequenced sample: memory CD4+ T cells sorted from blood. Described subset: CD45RA-negative fraction. The chain employs TRBV5-4 and TRBJ2-5; 7 positions agree with TRBD1. CDR3 DNA: TGTGCCAGCAGCTCCATGGGACAGCAAGAGACCCAGTACTTC. Its protein product is CASSSMGQQETQYF. The whole variable domain, remainder taken from reference TRBV5-4 and TRBJ2-5, is ETGVTQSPTHLIKTRGQQVTLRCSSQSGHNTVSWYQQALGQGPQFIFQYYREEENGRGNFPPRFSGLQFPNYSSELNVNALELDDSALYLCASSSMGQQETQYFGPGTRLLVL.